This TCR beta chain was captured in a study of control samples from healthy donors and cancer patients. Assay used: immunoSEQ multiplex PCR; TCRdb lists only in-frame clones, some missing. The sample has 130,000 to 150,000 clones; 75% to 90% are singletons. This clone was seen a handful of times. The TCR originated in a woman aged 25 to 39 in good health. The sequencing sample was made of blood.

CDR3 region: CASSYSSNQPQHF. CDR3 coding DNA: TGTGCCAGCAGTTATAGTAGCAATCAGCCCCAGCATTTT. The chain has TRBV28 and TRBJ1-5; D is unresolved. Per the germline V gene, CDR1 is MDHEN and CDR2 is SYDVKM. V was pared by 4 bases and J by 0 bases, with 4 bases between. CDR3 length: 13 residues.